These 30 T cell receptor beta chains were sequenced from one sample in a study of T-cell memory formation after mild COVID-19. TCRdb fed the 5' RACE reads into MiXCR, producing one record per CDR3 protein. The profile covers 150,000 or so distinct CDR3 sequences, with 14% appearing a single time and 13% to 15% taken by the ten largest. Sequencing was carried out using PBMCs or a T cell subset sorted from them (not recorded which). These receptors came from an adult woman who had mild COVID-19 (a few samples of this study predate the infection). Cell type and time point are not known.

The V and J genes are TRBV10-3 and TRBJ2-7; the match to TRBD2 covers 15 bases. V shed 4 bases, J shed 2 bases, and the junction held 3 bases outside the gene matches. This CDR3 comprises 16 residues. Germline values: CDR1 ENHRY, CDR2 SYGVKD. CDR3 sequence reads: CAISAGLAGGPYEQYF. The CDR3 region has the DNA TGTGCCATCAGTGCAGGACTAGCGGGAGGGCCCTACGAGCAGTACTTC.

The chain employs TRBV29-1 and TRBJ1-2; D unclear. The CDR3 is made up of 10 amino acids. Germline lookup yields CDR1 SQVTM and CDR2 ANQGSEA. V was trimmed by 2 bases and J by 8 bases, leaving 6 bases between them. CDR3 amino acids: CSVETHGYTF. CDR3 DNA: TGCAGCGTTGAAACTCACGGCTACACCTTC.

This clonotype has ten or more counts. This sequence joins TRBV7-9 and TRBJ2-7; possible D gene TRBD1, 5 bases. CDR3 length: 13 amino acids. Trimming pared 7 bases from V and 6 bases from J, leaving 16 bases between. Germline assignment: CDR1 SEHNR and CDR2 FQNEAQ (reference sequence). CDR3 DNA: TGTGCCAGCACCCCGAGTGAGCAGGGCGAGCAGTACTTC. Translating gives CASTPSEQGEQYF.

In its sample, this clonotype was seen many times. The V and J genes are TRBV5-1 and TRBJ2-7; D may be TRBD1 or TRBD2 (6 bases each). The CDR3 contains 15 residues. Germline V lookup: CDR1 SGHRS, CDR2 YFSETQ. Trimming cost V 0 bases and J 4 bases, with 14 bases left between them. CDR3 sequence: CASSLESLGGYEQYF. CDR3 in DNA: TGCGCCAGCAGCTTGGAAAGTTTAGGGGGGTACGAGCAGTACTTC.

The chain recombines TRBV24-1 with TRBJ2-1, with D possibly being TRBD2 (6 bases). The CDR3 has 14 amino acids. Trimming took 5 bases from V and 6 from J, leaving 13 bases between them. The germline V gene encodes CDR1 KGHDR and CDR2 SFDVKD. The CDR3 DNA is TGTGCCACCAGTGGGACTACCTTCTCCAATGAGCAGTTCTTC. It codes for CATSGTTFSNEQFF.

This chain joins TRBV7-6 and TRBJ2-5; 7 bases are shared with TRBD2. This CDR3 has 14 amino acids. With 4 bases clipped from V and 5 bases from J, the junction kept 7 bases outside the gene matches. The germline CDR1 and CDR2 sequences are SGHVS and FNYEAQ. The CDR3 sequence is CASSSRRREETQYF. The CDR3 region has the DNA TGTGCCAGCAGCTCCCGGCGGCGGGAGGAGACCCAGTACTTC.

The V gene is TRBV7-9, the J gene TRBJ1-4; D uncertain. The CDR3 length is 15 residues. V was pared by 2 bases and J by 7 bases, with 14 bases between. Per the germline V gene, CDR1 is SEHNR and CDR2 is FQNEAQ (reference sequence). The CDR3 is CASSLTRAKGEKLFF. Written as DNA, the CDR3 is TGTGCCAGCAGCTTAACACGCGCTAAGGGTGAAAAACTGTTTTTT.

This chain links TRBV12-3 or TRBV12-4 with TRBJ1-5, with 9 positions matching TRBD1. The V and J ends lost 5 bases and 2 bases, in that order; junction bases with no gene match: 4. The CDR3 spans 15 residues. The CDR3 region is CASSQWTGGNQPQHF. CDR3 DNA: TGTGCCAGCAGTCAATGGACAGGGGGCAATCAGCCCCAGCATTTT.

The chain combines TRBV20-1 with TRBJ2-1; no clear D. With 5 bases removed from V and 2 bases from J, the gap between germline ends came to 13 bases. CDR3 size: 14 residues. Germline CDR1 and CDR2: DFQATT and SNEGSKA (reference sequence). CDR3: CSAYLTEPYNEQFF. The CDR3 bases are TGCAGTGCTTATCTTACTGAGCCCTACAATGAGCAGTTCTTC.

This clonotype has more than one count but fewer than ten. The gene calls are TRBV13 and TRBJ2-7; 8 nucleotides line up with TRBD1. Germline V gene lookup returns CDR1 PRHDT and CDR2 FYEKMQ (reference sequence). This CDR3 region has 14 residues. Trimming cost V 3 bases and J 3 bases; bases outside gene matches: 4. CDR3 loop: CASSFKTGVYEQYF. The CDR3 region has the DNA TGTGCCAGCAGCTTCAAGACAGGGGTCTACGAGCAGTACTTC.

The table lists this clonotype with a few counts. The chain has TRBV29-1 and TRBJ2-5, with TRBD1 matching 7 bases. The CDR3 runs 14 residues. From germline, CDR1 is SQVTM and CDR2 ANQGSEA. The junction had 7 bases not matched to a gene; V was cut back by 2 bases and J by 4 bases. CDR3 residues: CSVETDRVGETQYF. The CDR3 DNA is TGCAGCGTTGAAACCGACAGGGTTGGAGAGACCCAGTACTTC.

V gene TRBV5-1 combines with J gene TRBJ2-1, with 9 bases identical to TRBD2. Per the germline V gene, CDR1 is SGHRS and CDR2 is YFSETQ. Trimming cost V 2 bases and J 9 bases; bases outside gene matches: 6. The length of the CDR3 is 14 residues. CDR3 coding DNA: TGCGCCAGCAGCTTAGCGGGGGGCGCGGCTGAGCAGTTCTTC. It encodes CASSLAGGAAEQFF.

DNA of the CDR3: TGTGCCAGCAGCCCACGGCCGGGACAGGGACGTACCGGGGAGCTGTTTTTT. This encodes CASSPRPGQGRTGELFF. The chain employs TRBV25-1 and TRBJ2-2; TRBD1 aligns across 9 bases. Germline values: CDR1 MGHDK, CDR2 SYGVNS. The CDR3 extends over 17 amino acids. The V segment lost 6 bases and the J segment 5 bases; nucleotides outside the gene matches: 13.

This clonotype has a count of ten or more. Here the CDR3 DNA reads TGTGCCAGCAGCCCCTTGGGGGTAGCGGGGGACCTAGGGCAGTTCTTC. Protein sequence: CASSPLGVAGDLGQFF. This chain links TRBV4-2 with TRBJ2-1, with 9 bases matching TRBD2. This CDR3 is built from 16 residues. Unmatched junction bases numbered 16, after V lost 4 bases and J lost 12 bases. Germline V gives CDR1 LGHNA, CDR2 YNFKEQ.

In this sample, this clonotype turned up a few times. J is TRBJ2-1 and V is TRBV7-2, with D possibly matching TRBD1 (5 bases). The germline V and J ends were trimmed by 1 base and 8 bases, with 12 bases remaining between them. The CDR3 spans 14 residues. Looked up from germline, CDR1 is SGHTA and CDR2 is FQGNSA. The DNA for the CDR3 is TGTGCCAGCAGCTTAGATAATGGGGCTTATGAGCAGTTCTTC. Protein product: CASSLDNGAYEQFF.

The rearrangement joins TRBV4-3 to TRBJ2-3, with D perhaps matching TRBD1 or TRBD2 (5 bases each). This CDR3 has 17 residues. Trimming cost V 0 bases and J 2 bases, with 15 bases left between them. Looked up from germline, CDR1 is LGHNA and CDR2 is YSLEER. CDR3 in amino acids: CASSQEGRLGLTDTQYF. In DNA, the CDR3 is TGCGCCAGCAGCCAAGAGGGGCGTTTAGGACTCACAGATACGCAGTATTTT.

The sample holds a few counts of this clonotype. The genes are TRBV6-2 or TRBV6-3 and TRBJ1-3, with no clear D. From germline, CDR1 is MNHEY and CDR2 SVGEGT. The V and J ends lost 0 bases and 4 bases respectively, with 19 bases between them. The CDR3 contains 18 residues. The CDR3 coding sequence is TGTGCCAGCAGTTACTCGAACCGCCTGGTCGCAGACGGAAACACCATATATTTT. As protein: CASSYSNRLVADGNTIYF.

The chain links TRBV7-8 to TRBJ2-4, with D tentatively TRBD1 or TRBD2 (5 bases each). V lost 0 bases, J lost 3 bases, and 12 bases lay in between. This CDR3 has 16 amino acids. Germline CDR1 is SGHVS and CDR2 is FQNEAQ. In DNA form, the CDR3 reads TGTGCCAGCAGCTTAGCCGGGATCCAGGGCAAAAACATTCAGTACTTC. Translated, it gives CASSLAGIQGKNIQYF.

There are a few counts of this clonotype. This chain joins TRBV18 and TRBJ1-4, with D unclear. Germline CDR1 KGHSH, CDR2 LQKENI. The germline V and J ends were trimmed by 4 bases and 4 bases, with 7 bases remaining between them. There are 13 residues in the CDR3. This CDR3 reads CASSQERNEKLFF. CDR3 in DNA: TGTGCCAGCTCACAGGAACGTAATGAAAAACTGTTTTTT.

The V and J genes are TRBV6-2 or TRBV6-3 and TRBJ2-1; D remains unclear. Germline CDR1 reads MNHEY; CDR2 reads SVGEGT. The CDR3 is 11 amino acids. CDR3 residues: CASGPYNEQFF. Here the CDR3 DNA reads TGTGCAAGTGGGCCCTACAATGAGCAGTTCTTC.

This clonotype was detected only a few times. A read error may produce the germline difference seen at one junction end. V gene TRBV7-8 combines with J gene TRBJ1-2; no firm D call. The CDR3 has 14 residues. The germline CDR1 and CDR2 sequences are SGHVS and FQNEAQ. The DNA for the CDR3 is TGTGCCAGCAGTTTAGACCTGTCTAACTATGGCTACACCTTC. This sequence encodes CASSLDLSNYGYTF.

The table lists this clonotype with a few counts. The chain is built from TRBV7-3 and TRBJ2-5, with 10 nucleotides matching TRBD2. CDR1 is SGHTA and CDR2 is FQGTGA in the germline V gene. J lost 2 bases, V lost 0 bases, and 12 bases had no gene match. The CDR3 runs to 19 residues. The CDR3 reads CASSLTGLAGDMGQETQYF. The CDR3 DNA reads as TGTGCCAGCAGCTTAACCGGGCTAGCGGGAGATATGGGGCAAGAGACCCAGTACTTC.

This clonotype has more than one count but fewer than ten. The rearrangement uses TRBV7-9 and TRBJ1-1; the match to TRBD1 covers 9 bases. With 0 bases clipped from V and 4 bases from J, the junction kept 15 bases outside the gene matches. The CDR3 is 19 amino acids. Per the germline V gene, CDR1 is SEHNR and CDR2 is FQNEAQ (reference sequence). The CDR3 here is CASSLAARTGATSVTEAFF. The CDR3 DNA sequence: TGTGCCAGCAGCTTAGCCGCTCGGACAGGGGCTACGAGTGTCACTGAAGCTTTCTTT.

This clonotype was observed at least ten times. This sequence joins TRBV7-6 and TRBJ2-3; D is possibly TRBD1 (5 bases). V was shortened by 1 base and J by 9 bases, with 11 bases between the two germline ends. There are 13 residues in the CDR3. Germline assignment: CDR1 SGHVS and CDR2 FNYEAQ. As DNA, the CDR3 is TGTGCCAGCAGCTTAGGCTGGGCAGGGACGCAGTATTTT. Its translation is CASSLGWAGTQYF.

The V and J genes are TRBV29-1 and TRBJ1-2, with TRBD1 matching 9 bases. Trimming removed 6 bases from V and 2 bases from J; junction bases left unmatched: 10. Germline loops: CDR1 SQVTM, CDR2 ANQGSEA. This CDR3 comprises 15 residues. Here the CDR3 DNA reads TGCAGCGTAGAGTCCCGGGACAGGGCCAACTATGGCTACACCTTC. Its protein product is CSVESRDRANYGYTF. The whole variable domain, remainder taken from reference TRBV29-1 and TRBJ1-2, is SAVISQKPSRDICQRGTSLTIQCQVDSQVTMMFWYRQQPGQSLTLIATANQGSEATYESGFVIDKFPISRPNLTFSTLTVSNMSPEDSSIYLCSVESRDRANYGYTFGSGTRLTVV.

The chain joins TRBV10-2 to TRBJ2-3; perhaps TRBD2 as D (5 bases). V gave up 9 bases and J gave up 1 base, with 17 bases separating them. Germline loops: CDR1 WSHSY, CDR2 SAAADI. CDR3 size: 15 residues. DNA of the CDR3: TGCGCCAGTACCCCTTCTAGCAGAGGCACAGATACGCAGTATTTT. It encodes CASTPSSRGTDTQYF.

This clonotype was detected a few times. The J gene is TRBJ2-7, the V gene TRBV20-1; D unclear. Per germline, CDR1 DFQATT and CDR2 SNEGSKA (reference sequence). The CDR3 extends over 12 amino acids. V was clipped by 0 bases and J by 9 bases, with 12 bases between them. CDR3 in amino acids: CSARDWSEGQYF. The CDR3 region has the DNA TGCAGTGCTAGAGATTGGTCGGAAGGGCAGTACTTC.

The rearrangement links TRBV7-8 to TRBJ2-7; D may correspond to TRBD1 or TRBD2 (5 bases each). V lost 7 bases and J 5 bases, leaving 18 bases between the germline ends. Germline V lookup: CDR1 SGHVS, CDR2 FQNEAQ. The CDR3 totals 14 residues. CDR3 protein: CASNLGPLWDEQYF. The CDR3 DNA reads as TGTGCCAGCAATTTGGGACCTTTATGGGACGAGCAGTACTTC.

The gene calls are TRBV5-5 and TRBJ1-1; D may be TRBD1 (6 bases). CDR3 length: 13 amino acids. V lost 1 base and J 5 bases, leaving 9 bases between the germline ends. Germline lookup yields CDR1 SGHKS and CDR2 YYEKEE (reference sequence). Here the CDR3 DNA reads TGTGCCAGCAGCTTGACAGGGAAGACTGAAGCTTTCTTT. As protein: CASSLTGKTEAFF.

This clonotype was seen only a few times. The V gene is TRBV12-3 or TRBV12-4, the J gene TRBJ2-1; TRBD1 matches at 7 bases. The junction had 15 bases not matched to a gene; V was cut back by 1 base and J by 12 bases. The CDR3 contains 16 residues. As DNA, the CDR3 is TGTGCCAGCAGTTTAGAGGGCCCAGGGGGTGTCAATCGGCAGTTCTTC. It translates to CASSLEGPGGVNRQFF.